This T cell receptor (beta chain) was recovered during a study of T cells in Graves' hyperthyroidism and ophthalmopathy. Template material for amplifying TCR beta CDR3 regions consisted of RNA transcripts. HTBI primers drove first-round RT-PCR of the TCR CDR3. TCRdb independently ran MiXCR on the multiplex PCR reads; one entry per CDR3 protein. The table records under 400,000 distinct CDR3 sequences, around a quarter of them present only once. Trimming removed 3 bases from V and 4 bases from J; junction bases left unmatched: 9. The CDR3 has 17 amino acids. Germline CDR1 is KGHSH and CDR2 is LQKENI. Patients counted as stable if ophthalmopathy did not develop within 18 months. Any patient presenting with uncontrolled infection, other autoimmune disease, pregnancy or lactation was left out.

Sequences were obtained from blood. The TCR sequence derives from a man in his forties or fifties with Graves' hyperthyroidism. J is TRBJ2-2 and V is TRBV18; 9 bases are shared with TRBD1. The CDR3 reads CASSPSGTGRITGELFF. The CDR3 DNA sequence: TGTGCCAGCTCACCCTCTGGGACAGGGCGAATCACCGGGGAGCTGTTTTTT.